The 8 T cell receptor beta chains presented below share a single source sample, sequenced in a study of OX40 agonist ivuxolimab in advanced cancers. The repertoire was sequenced with immunoSEQ multiplex PCR; TCRdb's copy has only in-frame clones and lacks some. The top ten clones hold 2% to 2.5% of a sample with under 90,000 clones, approximately 85% of them seen once. The sample consisted of CD4+ or CD8+ T cells sorted from blood, taken in a trial of the OX40 agonist ivuxolimab. These receptors were obtained from an adult with an advanced solid tumor such as melanoma, head and neck, liver or kidney cancer.

This chain uses TRBV7-8 with TRBJ1-5, with 7 bases that match TRBD1. The CDR3 sequence is 16 residues long. The V gene end was trimmed by 2 bases and the J gene end by 5 bases; junction bases not matched to a gene: 9. Germline V gene sequence: CDR1 SGHVS, CDR2 FQNEAQ. In DNA, the CDR3 is TGTGCCAGCAGCTTAACCCCGGGACAGACATATCAGCCCCAGCATTTT. Encoded protein: CASSLTPGQTYQPQHF. Based on the CDR3 plus reference TRBV7-8 and TRBJ1-5, the full variable domain is GAGVSQSPRYKVAKRGQDVALRCDPISGHVSLFWYQQALGQGPEFLTYFQNEAQLDKSGLPSDRFFAERPEGSVSTLKIQRTQQEDSAVYLCASSLTPGQTYQPQHFGDGTRLSIL.

This clone showed up just a few times. This chain connects TRBV4-2 to TRBJ1-5; TRBD1 agrees at 9 bases. The CDR3 is made up of 15 amino acids. Looked up from germline, CDR1 is LGHNA and CDR2 is YNFKEQ. V lost 5 bases to trimming and J lost 4 bases; unmatched junction nucleotides: 6. The CDR3 region is CASSSRTGENQPQHF. Here the CDR3 DNA reads TGTGCCAGCAGCTCGAGGACAGGGGAGAATCAGCCCCAGCATTTT.

This rearrangement joins TRBV7-3 to TRBJ1-1; tentatively, D is TRBD1 (5 bases). The CDR3 contains 15 residues. Germline CDR1 is SGHTA and CDR2 is FQGTGA. V lost 6 bases to trimming and J lost 3 bases, with 17 bases between them. Here the CDR3 reads CASSPNGGSYTEAFF. For the CDR3, the DNA is TGTGCCAGCAGTCCCAACGGGGGTTCCTACACTGAAGCTTTCTTT.

The chain is built from TRBV7-2 and TRBJ1-5, with D unclear. V lost 3 bases and J lost 0, with 9 bases in between. Germline V gene data show CDR1 as SGHTA and CDR2 as FQGNSA. The CDR3 consists of 15 residues. The CDR3 DNA reads TGTGCCAGCAGCTTGAGGGCTTTTAGCAATCAGCCCCAGCATTTT. Its protein product is CASSLRAFSNQPQHF.

The chain joins TRBV9 to TRBJ2-1; tentative D call: TRBD1 (6 bases). The CDR3 totals 17 residues. V lost 2 bases and J lost 7, with 22 bases in between. From germline, CDR1 is SGDLS and CDR2 YYNGEE. CDR3 in amino acids: CASSVIRDGGRANEQFF. The CDR3 bases are TGTGCCAGCAGCGTCATCCGCGATGGGGGCCGGGCAAATGAGCAGTTCTTC.

V usage is TRBV5-5 and J usage is TRBJ1-1, with 8 bases matching TRBD1. This CDR3 region has 19 residues. Germline values: CDR1 SGHKS, CDR2 YYEKEE (reference sequence). The trim removed 1 base at V and 6 bases at J, leaving 20 bases unmatched. For the CDR3, the DNA is TGTGCCAGCAGCTTGAGGCCTCAGACAGGGGAGAGAACACGGTCTGAAGCTTTCTTT. It is translated as CASSLRPQTGERTRSEAFF.

The CDR3 coding sequence is TGCACGGGGACAGGGGCGGACACTGAAGCTTTCTTT. Its translation is CTGTGADTEAFF. The genes are TRBV29-1 and TRBJ1-1; 10 bases align to TRBD1. The CDR3 contains 12 residues. Germline CDR1 reads SQVTM; CDR2 reads ANQGSEA.

The chain links TRBV7-9 to TRBJ2-7; D remains unclear. V dropped 6 bases and J dropped 1 base, with 4 bases sitting between them. CDR1 is SEHNR, CDR2 FQNEAQ, per germline (reference sequence). This CDR3 spans 11 amino acids. The CDR3 here is CASRVSYEQYF. CDR3 coding DNA: TGTGCCAGCAGGGTATCCTACGAGCAGTACTTC.